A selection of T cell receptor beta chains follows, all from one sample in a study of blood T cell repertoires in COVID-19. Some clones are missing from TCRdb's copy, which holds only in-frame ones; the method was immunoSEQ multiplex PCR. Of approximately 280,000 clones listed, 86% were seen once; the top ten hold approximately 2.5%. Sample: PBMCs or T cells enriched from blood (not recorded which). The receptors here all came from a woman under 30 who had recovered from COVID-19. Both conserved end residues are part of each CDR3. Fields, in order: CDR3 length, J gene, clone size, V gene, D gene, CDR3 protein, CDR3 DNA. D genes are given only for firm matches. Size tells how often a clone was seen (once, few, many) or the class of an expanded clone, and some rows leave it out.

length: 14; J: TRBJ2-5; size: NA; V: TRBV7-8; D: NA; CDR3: CASSLIRSQETQYF; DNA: TGTGCCAGCAGCTTAATCCGGTCACAAGAGACCCAGTACTTC
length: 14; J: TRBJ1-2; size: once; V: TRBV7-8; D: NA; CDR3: CASSLVGVNYGYTF; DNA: TGTGCCAGCAGCTTAGTAGGGGTTAACTATGGCTACACCTTC
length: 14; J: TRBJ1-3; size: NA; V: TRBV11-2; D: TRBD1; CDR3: CASSLRQGGNTIYF; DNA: TGTGCCAGCAGCTTAAGACAGGGAGGAAACACCATATATTTT
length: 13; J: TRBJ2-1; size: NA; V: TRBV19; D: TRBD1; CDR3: CASRDRGGNEQFF; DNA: TGTGCCAGTAGGGACAGGGGTGGGAATGAGCAGTTCTTC
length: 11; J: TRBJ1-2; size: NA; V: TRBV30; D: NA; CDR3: CAWGTGMVYTF; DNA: TGTGCCTGGGGAACAGGGATGGTCTACACCTTC
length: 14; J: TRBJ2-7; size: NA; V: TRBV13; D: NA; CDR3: CASSLEGGGYEQYF; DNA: TGTGCCAGCAGCTTAGAGGGAGGGGGCTACGAGCAGTACTTC
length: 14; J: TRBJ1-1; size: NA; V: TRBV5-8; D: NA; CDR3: CASSSRVFGTEAFF; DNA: TGTGCCAGCAGCTCCAGGGTTTTTGGTACTGAAGCTTTCTTT
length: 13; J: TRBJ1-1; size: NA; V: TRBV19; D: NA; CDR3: CARHGRANTEAFF; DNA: TGTGCCAGACATGGGCGGGCGAACACTGAAGCTTTCTTT
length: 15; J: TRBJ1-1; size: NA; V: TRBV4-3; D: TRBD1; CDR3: CASSLRQGANTEAFF; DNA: TGCGCCAGCAGCCTGAGACAGGGGGCAAACACTGAAGCTTTCTTT
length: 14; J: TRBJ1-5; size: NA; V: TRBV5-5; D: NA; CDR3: CASSLAGVPQPQHF; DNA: TGTGCCAGCAGCTTGGCAGGGGTTCCTCAGCCCCAGCATTTT
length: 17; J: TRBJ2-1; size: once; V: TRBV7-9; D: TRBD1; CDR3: CASTKPPGTGVYNEQFF; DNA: TGTGCCAGCACCAAACCCCCCGGGACAGGGGTGTACAATGAGCAGTTCTTC
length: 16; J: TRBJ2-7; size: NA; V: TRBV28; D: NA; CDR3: CASSFGGHPSSYEQYF; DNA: TGTGCCAGCAGTTTTGGGGGACATCCTTCCTCCTACGAGCAGTACTTC
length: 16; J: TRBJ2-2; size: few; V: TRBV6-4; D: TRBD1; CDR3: CASSVSGTGNTGELFF; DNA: TGTGCCAGCAGTGTTTCCGGGACAGGTAACACCGGGGAGCTGTTTTTT
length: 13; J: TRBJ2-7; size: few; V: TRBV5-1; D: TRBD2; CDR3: CASSLEAGGEQYF; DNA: TGCGCCAGCAGCTTGGAAGCGGGAGGCGAGCAGTACTTC
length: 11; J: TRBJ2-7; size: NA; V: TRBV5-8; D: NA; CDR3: CASSFTYEQYF; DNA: TGTGCCAGCAGCTTCACCTACGAGCAGTACTTC
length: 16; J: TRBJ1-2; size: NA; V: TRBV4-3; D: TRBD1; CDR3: CASSQDARQGSVGYTF; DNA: TGCGCCAGCAGCCAAGATGCGAGACAGGGATCGGTGGGCTACACCTTC
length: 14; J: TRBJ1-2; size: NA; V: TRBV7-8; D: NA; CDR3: CASSPMGRSSGYTF; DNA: TGTGCCAGCAGCCCTATGGGGCGGTCTAGTGGCTACACCTTC
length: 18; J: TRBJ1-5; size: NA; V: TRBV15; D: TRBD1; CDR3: CATSREGQLRYSNQPQHF; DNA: TGTGCCACCAGCAGAGAGGGACAGCTCCGTTATAGCAATCAGCCCCAGCATTTT
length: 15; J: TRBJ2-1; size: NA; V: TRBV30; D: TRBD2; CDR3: CAWTERESAYNEQFF; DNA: TGTGCCTGGACGGAGCGGGAGAGCGCCTACAATGAGCAGTTCTTC
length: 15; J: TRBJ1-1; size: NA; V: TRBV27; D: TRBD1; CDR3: CASSVTGGFNYGTFF; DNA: TGTGCCAGCAGTGTCACAGGGGGCTTCAATTACGGGACTTTCTTT
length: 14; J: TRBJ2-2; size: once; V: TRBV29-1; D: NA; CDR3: CSVETATKTGELFF; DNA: TGCAGCGTTGAGACAGCGACCAAAACCGGGGAGCTGTTTTTT
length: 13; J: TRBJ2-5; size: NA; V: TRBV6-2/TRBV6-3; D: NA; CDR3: CASSYSGRETQYF; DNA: TGTGCCAGCAGTTACTCAGGGAGGGAGACCCAGTACTTC
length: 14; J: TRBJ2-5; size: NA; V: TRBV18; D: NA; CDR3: CASSPRQVQETQYF; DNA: TGTGCCAGCTCCCCCCGACAGGTCCAAGAGACCCAGTACTTC
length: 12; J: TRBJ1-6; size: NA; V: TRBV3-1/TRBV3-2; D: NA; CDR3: CASSQNGSPLHF; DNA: TGTGCCAGCAGCCAGAACGGTAGTCCACTCCACTTT
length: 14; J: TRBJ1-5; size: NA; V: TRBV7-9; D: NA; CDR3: CASSREAGNQPQHF; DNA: TGTGCCAGCAGCAGGGAGGCGGGCAATCAGCCCCAGCATTTT
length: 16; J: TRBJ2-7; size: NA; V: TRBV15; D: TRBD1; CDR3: CATSWERTGDSPEQYF; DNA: TGTGCCACCAGCTGGGAACGGACAGGGGATTCCCCCGAGCAGTACTTC
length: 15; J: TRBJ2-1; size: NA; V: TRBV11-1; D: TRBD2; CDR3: CASSLLLAAGNEQFF; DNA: TGTGCCAGCAGCTTACTGCTAGCGGCAGGCAATGAGCAGTTCTTC
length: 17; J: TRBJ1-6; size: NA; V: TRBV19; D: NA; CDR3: CASSIQAQSSYNSPLHF; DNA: TGTGCCAGTAGTATACAGGCTCAGAGCTCCTATAATTCACCCCTCCACTTT
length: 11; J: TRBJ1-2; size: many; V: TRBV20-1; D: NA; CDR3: CSAKQGSGYTF; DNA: TGCAGTGCTAAACAGGGTTCCGGCTACACCTTC
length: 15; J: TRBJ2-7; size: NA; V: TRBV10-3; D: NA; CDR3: CAISETGFSSYEQYF; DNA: TGTGCCATCAGTGAGACAGGGTTTAGCTCCTACGAGCAGTACTTC
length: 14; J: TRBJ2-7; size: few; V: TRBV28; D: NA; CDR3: CASTNLRETHEQYF; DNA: TGTGCCAGCACTAACCTACGGGAGACCCACGAGCAGTACTTC